The 14 T cell receptor beta chains reported below all come from one sample, sequenced in a study of blood T cells in healthy people across ages (dated by TCRdb to the mid-2010s). Receptors were amplified or captured by 5' RACE. Sequenced using an Illumina HiSeq 2500. A second about 7 to 11 cycle PCR used a sample-barcoded 5' primer and a J-beta primer mix. In TCRdb, the public reads were trimmed at Q25 with fastp and aligned with MiXCR, with productive beta chains retained. Records with the same CDR3 protein are collapsed into one entry carrying the most frequent genes and DNA. The sample table lists around 970,000 distinct CDR3 sequences, just over 50% of them with a count of one. Of the sample, about 22% falls within the top ten clones. Material for sequencing was blood. The receptors were gathered from a woman in her sixties in good health.

This clonotype was detected ten times or more. The DNA of the CDR3 is TGCGCCAGCAGCATGCAGGGCCAAGAGACCCAGTACTTC. It encodes CASSMQGQETQYF. V usage is TRBV4-1 and J usage is TRBJ2-5; maybe TRBD1 (5 bases). V gave up 5 bases and J gave up 1 base, with 8 bases separating them. CDR1 is MGHRA, CDR2 YSYEKL, per germline. The CDR3 spans 13 residues.

The table lists this clonotype with a few counts. This rearrangement joins TRBV20-1 to TRBJ2-7; the match to TRBD2 covers 7 bases. CDR3 size: 16 residues. With V trimmed by 2 bases and J by 1 base, 11 bases remained unmatched. Germline V gene lookup returns CDR1 DFQATT and CDR2 SNEGSKA (reference sequence). The CDR3 coding sequence is TGCAGTGCTAGACCCACTTATAGCGGGCGTTCCTACGAGCAGTACTTC. It yields the protein CSARPTYSGRSYEQYF.

The V call is TRBV20-1, the J call TRBJ2-5; 9 bases fit TRBD2. With the DNA end fitting TRBJ2-7 better, the J assignment may be wrong. The CDR3 consists of 16 residues. Per germline, CDR1 DFQATT and CDR2 SNEGSKA (reference sequence). The CDR3 reads CSARDLGASGMGEQYF. In DNA form, the CDR3 reads TGCAGTGCTAGAGATCTGGGTGCTAGCGGGATGGGCGAGCAGTACTTC.

The chain recombines TRBV7-2 with TRBJ2-1; perhaps TRBD2 as D (6 bases). Trimming stripped 5 bases from V and 1 base from J, with 9 bases between. CDR3 length: 14 residues. Germline V gene sequence: CDR1 SGHTA, CDR2 FQGNSA. DNA for the CDR3: TGTGCCAGCAGCCGGGGGTGGTCCTACAATGAGCAGTTCTTC. Its protein is CASSRGWSYNEQFF.

The chain has TRBV7-2 and TRBJ2-7; TRBD2 matches 8 bases. The V gene end was trimmed by 5 bases and the J gene end by 0 bases; junction bases not matched to a gene: 6. CDR1 is SGHTA and CDR2 is FQGNSA in the germline V gene. The length of the CDR3 is 15 residues. The CDR3 reads CASSVSGKSSYEQYF. CDR3 sequence (DNA): TGTGCCAGCAGCGTTAGCGGGAAAAGCTCCTACGAGCAGTACTTC.

This clonotype has more than one count but fewer than ten. The chain carries TRBV6-1 and TRBJ2-1; D gene ambiguous. Trimming stripped 7 bases from V and 5 bases from J, with 15 bases between. This CDR3 has 14 residues. Germline loops: CDR1 MNHNS, CDR2 SASEGT. The CDR3 loop is CASTLGLSNNEQFF. CDR3 nucleotide sequence: TGTGCCAGCACGTTGGGGTTGAGTAACAATGAGCAGTTCTTC.

This chain uses TRBV20-1 with TRBJ2-1, with 8 positions matching TRBD2. Germline V gene lookup returns CDR1 DFQATT and CDR2 SNEGSKA (reference sequence). The J segment lost 5 bases and the V segment lost 5 bases, leaving 11 bases of the junction unmatched. This CDR3 has 15 residues. The DNA for the CDR3 is TGCAGTGCTCAGCGGGAGAGAGACTGGAACAATGAGCAGTTCTTC. Amino acids: CSAQRERDWNNEQFF.

The genes are TRBV2 and TRBJ2-7; D gene uncertain. The tail of the sequence fits TRBJ2-5 better, so the J call may be wrong. Per the germline V gene, CDR1 is SNHLY and CDR2 is FYNNEI. The CDR3 is 13 residues long. CDR3: CARGLGVPETQYF. The CDR3 DNA follows: TGTGCCAGGGGTTTAGGAGTCCCAGAGACCCAGTACTTC.

The chain has TRBV20-1 and TRBJ2-7, with 13 bases fitting TRBD2. Trimming removed 5 bases from V and 5 bases from J; junction bases left unmatched: 3. The CDR3 consists of 13 residues. Germline V gene lookup returns CDR1 DFQATT and CDR2 SNEGSKA (reference sequence). This chain's CDR3 is CSAWTSGSNEQYF. The CDR3 region has the DNA TGCAGTGCTTGGACTAGCGGGAGTAACGAGCAGTACTTC.

The chain links TRBV28 to TRBJ2-2, with TRBD2 as a possible D gene (6 bases). The CDR3 covers 14 residues. V lost 6 bases to trimming and J lost 0 bases, with 8 bases between them. CDR1 and CDR2 from the germline V gene are MDHEN and SYDVKM. CDR3 residues: CASRIAANTGELFF. In DNA form, the CDR3 reads TGTGCCAGCAGGATAGCGGCGAACACCGGGGAGCTGTTTTTT.

This clonotype appeared a single time. A read error may explain this, as a much larger clone is one base away. The genes are TRBV12-3 or TRBV12-4 and TRBJ2-7; 9 positions agree with TRBD2. V shed 6 bases, J shed 5 bases, and the junction held 8 bases outside the gene matches. This CDR3 region has 14 residues. The CDR3 sequence is CASRASGMSDEQYF. Here the CDR3 DNA reads TGTGCCAGCAGGGCTAGCGGGATGTCAGACGAGCAGTACTTC.

The rearrangement uses TRBV11-2 and TRBJ2-3, with D perhaps matching TRBD2 (6 bases). CDR3 length equals 15 residues. V was trimmed by 6 bases and J by 0 bases, leaving 13 bases between them. The germline gives CDR1 SGHAT, CDR2 FQNNGV. CDR3 in DNA: TGTGCCAGCAGACCGCTAGCGACCAGCACAGATACGCAGTATTTT. It encodes CASRPLATSTDTQYF.

The rearrangement links TRBV6-5 to TRBJ2-7, with D possibly matching TRBD2 (5 bases). V gave up 6 bases and J gave up 3 bases, with 21 bases separating them. This CDR3 comprises 16 residues. Germline CDR1 is MNHEY and CDR2 is SVGAGI. For the CDR3, the DNA is TGTGCCAGCAGCTCCCCCCGGTCCGGGAACGTCTACGAGCAGTACTTC. This encodes CASSSPRSGNVYEQYF.

The chain employs TRBV18 and TRBJ2-4, with 10 bases lining up with TRBD2. The end of the DNA aligns better with TRBJ2-5, so the J call may be wrong. Germline-derived CDR1 and CDR2 are KGHSH and LQKENI. This CDR3 spans 19 amino acids. The DNA for the CDR3 is TGTGCCAGCTCACCACTTTCTACAGCGGGAGGGCCAGATCAAGAGACCCAGTACTTC. It codes for CASSPLSTAGGPDQETQYF.